The T cell receptor (beta chain) described here comes from a study of beta chain features in type 1 diabetes. Sequencing targeted expressed TCRB transcripts, as all isolated RNA had been reverse transcribed. Assay: immunoSEQ multiplex PCR; the TCRdb copy retains only in-frame clones and omits some. The table shows approximately 470,000 clones, with 30% occurring only once. In the case of this clone: Its antigen is as yet unknown.

Study-wide results and limits: In type 1 diabetes patients, VDJ junctions had fewer insertions; deletions at these junctions were more frequent.

In germline, CDR1 is GTSNPN, CDR2 SVGIG (reference sequence). The length of the CDR3 is 15 residues. V was clipped by 1 base and J by 2 bases, with 11 bases between them. V usage is TRBV30 and J usage is TRBJ1-4; the D is unclear. Sample: naive CD4+ T cells from blood. This receptor was taken from a man aged 18 to 29 in good health. CDR3 sequence reads: CAWSEEFVTNEKLFF. The DNA for the CDR3 is TGTGCCTGGAGTGAAGAGTTCGTTACTAATGAAAAACTGTTTTTT.